This is a list of T cell receptor beta chains from one sample in a study of blood T cell repertoires in COVID-19. Libraries were prepared by immunoSEQ multiplex PCR; TCRdb keeps only in-frame clonotypes and omits some of them. The sample lists over 200,000 clones, about 90% occurring once. The specimen was peripheral blood. Every receptor here comes from a young woman who had recovered from COVID-19. The CDR3 runs from the conserved cysteine through the conserved F or W. A D gene is named only where the DNA matches it firmly. Not all rows give a size; the values are once, few, many and, for expanded clones, a class.

J gene	D gene	V gene	clone size	CDR3 protein	CDR3 DNA
TRBJ2-1	TRBD2	TRBV10-1	.	CASSGLAGPYNEQFF	TGCGCCAGCAGCGGACTAGCGGGGCCCTACAATGAGCAGTTCTTC
TRBJ2-1	TRBD2	TRBV5-6	once	CASRAPVGLVFF	TGTGCCAGCAGGGCCCCCGTGGGACTAGTATTCTTC
TRBJ2-3	TRBD2	TRBV6-5	.	CASRTSGSRLDTQYF	TGTGCCAGCAGGACTAGCGGGAGTAGATTAGATACGCAGTATTTT
TRBJ1-1	.	TRBV11-2	.	CASSLGRQANTEAFF	TGTGCCAGCAGCTTAGGGAGACAGGCGAACACTGAAGCTTTCTTT
TRBJ1-1	TRBD1	TRBV7-2	.	CASSTYQGQGNTEAFF	TGTGCCAGCAGCACATACCAAGGACAGGGGAACACTGAAGCTTTCTTT
TRBJ2-7	TRBD2	TRBV27	.	CASSLGLSYEQYF	TGTGCCAGCAGTTTGGGACTATCCTACGAGCAGTACTTC
TRBJ1-4	.	TRBV5-4	.	CASSLDSSNEKLFF	TGTGCCAGCAGCCTGGACTCATCTAATGAAAAACTGTTTTTT
TRBJ2-3	.	TRBV6-4	.	CASSWYTGSTDTQYF	TGTGCCAGCAGTTGGTACACAGGGTCCACAGATACGCAGTATTTT
TRBJ2-7	.	TRBV11-2	few	CASSSGQFPPYEQYF	TGTGCCAGCAGCTCAGGACAGTTCCCCCCCTACGAGCAGTACTTC
TRBJ1-1	.	TRBV9	.	CASSVQENTEAFF	TGTGCCAGCAGCGTTCAGGAGAACACTGAAGCTTTCTTT
TRBJ2-2	.	TRBV11-2	.	CASSSTRGAGGELFF	TGTGCCAGCAGCTCTACCCGTGGCGCGGGCGGGGAGCTGTTTTTT
TRBJ2-6	TRBD1	TRBV7-8	few	CASSPTGGPGANVLTF	TGTGCCAGCAGCCCGACAGGGGGCCCTGGGGCCAACGTCCTGACTTTC
TRBJ2-5	.	TRBV29-1	once	CSVLGGFQETQYF	TGCAGCGTTTTAGGGGGTTTCCAAGAGACCCAGTACTTC
TRBJ1-6	.	TRBV27	.	CASSLSLSGNSPLHF	TGTGCCAGCAGTTTATCCCTGTCCGGTAATTCACCCCTCCACTTT
TRBJ2-3	TRBD1	TRBV7-3	.	CASSGTGPPTDTQYF	TGTGCCAGCAGCGGGACAGGGCCACCCACAGATACGCAGTATTTT
TRBJ1-1	TRBD1	TRBV9	once	CASSVGPGTGAYTEAFF	TGTGCCAGCAGCGTAGGACCCGGGACAGGGGCTTACACTGAAGCTTTCTTT
TRBJ2-3	.	TRBV7-3	.	CASSLRQTDTQYF	TGTGCCAGCAGCTTAAGACAAACAGATACGCAGTATTTT
TRBJ2-4	.	TRBV4-2	.	CASSQEGLYIQYF	TGTGCCAGCAGCCAAGAGGGACTGTACATTCAGTACTTC
TRBJ2-3	.	TRBV5-1	.	CASSVSPTGPLDTQYF	TGCGCCAGCAGTGTAAGCCCTACAGGGCCTCTGGATACGCAGTATTTT
TRBJ2-2	.	TRBV14	.	CASSQDWARGELFF	TGTGCCAGCAGCCAAGATTGGGCGCGCGGGGAGCTGTTTTTT
TRBJ2-7	.	TRBV5-6	.	CASSFGTPWEQYF	TGTGCCAGCAGCTTCGGGACTCCATGGGAGCAGTACTTC
TRBJ2-1	TRBD2	TRBV6-5	.	CASRPTSGSYNEQFF	TGTGCCAGCAGGCCAACTAGCGGGAGTTACAATGAGCAGTTCTTC
TRBJ1-6	TRBD1	TRBV27	.	CASSPPPTGMNSPLHF	TGTGCCAGCAGTCCCCCCCCGACAGGGATGAATTCACCCCTCCACTTT
TRBJ1-2	.	TRBV9	once	CASSARGGEGIGYTF	TGTGCCAGCAGCGCGAGAGGGGGGGAAGGTATTGGCTACACCTTC
TRBJ2-1	TRBD1	TRBV7-2	.	CASSSYRGQEQFF	TGTGCCAGCAGCTCCTACAGGGGGCAGGAGCAGTTCTTC
TRBJ2-5	TRBD2	TRBV6-2/TRBV6-3	.	CASSSLAGGFWETQYF	TGTGCCAGCAGTTCCCTGGCGGGAGGGTTCTGGGAGACCCAGTACTTC
TRBJ1-2	.	TRBV30	.	CAWTSAPTLGYTF	TGTGCCTGGACGTCCGCGCCAACTTTAGGCTACACCTTC
TRBJ1-1	TRBD1	TRBV6-5	few	CASSSGRTGVTEAFF	TGTGCCAGCAGCTCGGGCAGGACAGGGGTCACTGAAGCTTTCTTT
TRBJ2-7	.	TRBV7-9	.	CASSPDTSYEQYF	TGTGCCAGCAGCCCGGACACGTCCTACGAGCAGTACTTC
TRBJ2-7	TRBD2	TRBV20-1	once	CSATSGDEQYF	TGCAGTGCCACCAGCGGGGACGAGCAGTACTTC
TRBJ1-4	TRBD1	TRBV5-1	.	CASSLVQGANEKLFF	TGCGCCAGCAGCTTGGTCCAGGGGGCTAATGAAAAACTGTTTTTT
TRBJ2-3	TRBD2	TRBV30	few	CAWSALAGSTDTQYF	TGTGCCTGGAGTGCCCTAGCGGGGAGCACAGATACGCAGTATTTT
TRBJ1-6	.	TRBV11-2	.	CASSIRGPFMGLGNSPLHF	TGTGCCAGCAGCATTAGAGGGCCCTTTATGGGTTTGGGTAATTCACCCCTCCACTTT
TRBJ2-1	TRBD1	TRBV9	few	CASSSFRDRGFYEQFF	TGTGCCAGCAGTTCTTTCCGGGACAGGGGTTTCTATGAGCAGTTCTTC
TRBJ2-1	.	TRBV7-2	once	CASSYLVLNEQFF	TGTGCCAGCAGCTATCTAGTATTGAATGAGCAGTTCTTC
TRBJ2-7	.	TRBV27	.	CASSFFLGVHEQYF	TGTGCCAGCAGTTTTTTTCTAGGGGTCCACGAGCAGTACTTC
TRBJ1-2	.	TRBV27	.	CASSFSGNNYGYTF	TGTGCCAGCAGTTTTTCAGGGAATAACTATGGCTACACCTTC
TRBJ2-1	TRBD1	TRBV6-5	.	CASSSRGTYNNEQFF	TGTGCCAGCAGTTCCAGGGGGACGTACAACAATGAGCAGTTCTTC
TRBJ1-1	.	TRBV5-4	.	CASRPPGETEAFF	TGTGCCAGCAGGCCCCCGGGTGAAACTGAAGCTTTCTTT
TRBJ2-7	TRBD1	TRBV4-2	few	CASSQATGGYTYEQYF	TGTGCCAGCAGCCAAGCTACAGGGGGTTATACCTACGAGCAGTACTTC
TRBJ2-7	TRBD1	TRBV30	.	CAWSGPGTASSYEQYF	TGTGCCTGGAGTGGGCCCGGGACAGCTAGCTCCTACGAGCAGTACTTC
TRBJ2-1	TRBD2	TRBV10-3	.	CAISGTREAVNEQFF	TGTGCCATCAGTGGGACTAGAGAAGCGGTCAATGAGCAGTTCTTC
TRBJ2-1	TRBD2	TRBV6-2/TRBV6-3	.	CASSYPREGSGNEQFF	TGTGCCAGCAGTTACCCGCGGGAGGGCTCGGGAAATGAGCAGTTCTTC
TRBJ2-1	TRBD1	TRBV4-2	once	CASSQFAGTGAYNEQFF	TGTGCCAGCAGCCAATTCGCCGGGACAGGTGCCTACAATGAGCAGTTCTTC
TRBJ2-5	TRBD2	TRBV7-9	.	CASSFKREVETQYF	TGTGCCAGCAGCTTTAAGCGGGAGGTCGAGACCCAGTACTTC
TRBJ2-1	.	TRBV10-3	.	CAISERGHEQFF	TGTGCCATCAGTGAAAGGGGCCATGAGCAGTTCTTC
TRBJ2-1	.	TRBV19	.	CASSLTGYNEQFF	TGTGCCAGTAGTTTAACAGGGTACAATGAGCAGTTCTTC
TRBJ2-2	TRBD2	TRBV10-2	.	CASSDGLAGVGGELFF	TGCGCCAGCAGTGATGGACTAGCGGGAGTAGGTGGGGAGCTGTTTTTT
TRBJ2-3	TRBD1	TRBV30	.	CAWMRGLGTDTQYF	TGTGCCTGGATGAGGGGGCTGGGCACAGATACGCAGTATTTT
TRBJ1-3	.	TRBV5-4	.	CASSSPSEGTHSGNTIYF	TGTGCCAGCAGCTCCCCTTCGGAAGGGACTCACTCTGGAAACACCATATATTTT
TRBJ2-3	TRBD2	TRBV9	.	CASSANLAGETDTQYF	TGTGCCAGCAGCGCGAACCTAGCGGGAGAGACAGATACGCAGTATTTT
TRBJ1-1	.	TRBV5-6	.	CASSRWQGTTEAFF	TGTGCCAGCAGCCGATGGCAGGGAACCACTGAAGCTTTCTTT
TRBJ1-1	.	TRBV4-1	.	CASSETGTEAFF	TGCGCCAGCAGTGAGACGGGGACTGAAGCTTTCTTT